The present T cell receptor (beta chain) was sequenced within a study of identical twins. General observations from the study: Insertions were reduced in abundant cord blood beta clonotypes but not in memory repertoires. The conclusions drew on cross-sectional statistical analysis instead of tracking the same donors.

This clonotype was counted a few times. Its antigen is unknown. One entry per CDR3 protein, called by TCRdb with MiXCR from the 5' RACE reads. The table shows fewer than 800,000 distinct CDR3 sequences, with roughly 6.6% occurring only once. Trimming cost V 4 bases and J 0 bases, with 5 bases left between them. The CDR3 length is 13 residues. The germline CDR1 and CDR2 sequences are SNHLY and FYNNEI. This sample was shared with a second study, whose subject was yellow fever vaccine responses in identical twins.

The receptor was isolated from a woman aged 18-29 years in good health. V gene TRBV2 combines with J gene TRBJ2-3, with D hard to call. Sequences were obtained from PBMCs. This chain's CDR3 is CASSVQSTDTQYF. The CDR3 bases are TGTGCCAGCAGTGTTCAGAGCACAGATACGCAGTATTTT.